The TCR beta chain under discussion was sequenced for a study of CD8 T cells in ankylosing spondylitis. General observations from the study: A motif of fewer than ten highly homologous TCR beta variants was seen as apparently characteristic of ankylosing spondylitis blood.

A word on this clonotype: The antigen remains undetermined.

One entry per CDR3 protein, called by TCRdb with MiXCR from the 5' RACE reads. This sample has about 260,000 distinct CDR3 sequences, with 20% found just once. This CDR3 is 16 amino acids long. Deletions cut 0 bases from V and 8 bases from J, with 14 bases between. Germline lookup yields CDR1 LGHDT and CDR2 YNNKEL (reference sequence). The sequence derives from a male donor with ankylosing spondylitis or in good health (not recorded which). Sequencing was done on a sample of blood, either unsorted or a sorted T cell fraction (not recorded which). V is TRBV3-1 and J is TRBJ2-6; D possibly corresponds to TRBD2 (6 bases). CDR3 amino acids: CASSQDRGTGTNVLTF. In nucleotides, the CDR3 is TGTGCCAGCAGCCAAGATCGGGGGACCGGGACCAACGTCCTGACTTTC.